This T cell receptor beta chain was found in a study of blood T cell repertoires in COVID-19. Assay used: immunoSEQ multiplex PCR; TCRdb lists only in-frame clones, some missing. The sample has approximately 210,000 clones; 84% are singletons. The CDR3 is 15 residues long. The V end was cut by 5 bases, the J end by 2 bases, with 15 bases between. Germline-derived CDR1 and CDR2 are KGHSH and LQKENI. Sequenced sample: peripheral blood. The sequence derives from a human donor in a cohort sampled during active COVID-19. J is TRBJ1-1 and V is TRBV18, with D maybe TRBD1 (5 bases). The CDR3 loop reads CASSEAGGINTEAFF. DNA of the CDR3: TGTGCCAGCTCAGAGGCGGGGGGTATCAACACTGAAGCTTTCTTT.